The clone carrying this T cell receptor beta chain was counted between two and nine times. This specimen belongs to a study of blood T cell repertoires in COVID-19. At the level of the study: There were acute and convalescent COVID-19 samples, and they came from the United States, Italy and Spain. PBMCs, B-cell-depleted T cells, or T cells provided the cDNA or gDNA that made up the material.

The V end was cut by 6 bases, the J end by 3 bases, with 15 bases between. This CDR3 is 14 amino acids long. Germline lookup yields CDR1 MNHEY and CDR2 SVGAGI. In the source study's methods: For nucleated cells, counts were estimated from reference gene primer amplification. TCRdb keeps only in-frame clones here, not all; method: immunoSEQ multiplex PCR. V and J calls and clone size are as listed in that table; D and trimming were resolved from the DNA. The table shows about 310,000 clones, with roughly 87% occurring only once. The sequencing input was peripheral blood. The clonotype originates from a man younger than 30 with active or convalescent COVID-19. The chain employs TRBV6-5 and TRBJ2-7; D perhaps matches TRBD2 (6 bases). CDR3 bases: TGTGCCAGCAGCTACACCGGGACTCACTACGAGCAGTACTTC. Its protein is CASSYTGTHYEQYF.